This T cell receptor beta chain was identified in a study of blood T cell repertoires in COVID-19. Germline V lookup: CDR1 SGHRS, CDR2 YFSETQ. The CDR3 contains 16 residues. With 1 base clipped from V and 2 bases from J, the junction kept 7 bases outside the gene matches. This table comes from immunoSEQ multiplex PCR, and its TCRdb copy is limited to in-frame clones, with some not included. The sample yields approximately 220,000 clones, around 91% seen once. Everyone who took part was about 18 to 90 years old, and they came from 24 US areas. The sequenced sample consisted of PBMCs or T cells enriched from blood (not recorded which). V gene TRBV5-1 combines with J gene TRBJ1-2, with 8 bases identical to TRBD1. This sequence was found in a man aged 30-40 years who had been exposed to COVID-19. This chain's CDR3 is CASSLFQGAQNYGYTF. CDR3 nucleotide sequence: TGCGCCAGCAGCTTGTTTCAGGGGGCGCAAAACTATGGCTACACCTTC.